This T cell receptor (beta chain) was observed in a study of cytomegalovirus exposure and HLA in healthy donors. The PCR used 60 Vbeta and 13 Jbeta primers. Data came from immunoSEQ multiplex PCR; TCRdb stores just in-frame clones and leaves some out. The data contain about 120,000 clones, under 70% of them singletons. V lost 4 bases and J lost 6; bases outside the gene matches: 12. CDR1 and CDR2 (germline): GTSNPN, SVGIG (reference sequence). This CDR3 is built from 16 residues. The clonotype comes from a man between 18 and 29 years old in good health and CMV-seronegative. The chain uses TRBV30 and TRBJ2-1; 10 bases are shared with TRBD2. Sequenced input: PBMCs. This CDR3 reads CAWNPLAGALRNEQFF. In nucleotides, the CDR3 is TGTGCCTGGAATCCCCTAGCGGGGGCTCTACGCAATGAGCAGTTCTTC.